A single T cell receptor (beta chain) is shown here with its context. Profiling relied on immunoSEQ multiplex PCR, and the TCRdb table lists in-frame clones only, not all of them. This sample yields 59,000 or so clones, of which over 80% are seen a single time; approximately 5.3% belongs to the top ten. This entry comes from a study of blood T cell repertoires in COVID-19. In the study overall: From T cells, B-cell-depleted T cells, or PBMCs came the material, which was cDNA or gDNA.

The V and J ends lost 5 bases and 5 bases, in that order; junction bases with no gene match: 7. This CDR3 spans 14 amino acids. Germline CDR1 and CDR2: SEHNR and FQNEAQ (reference sequence). The rearrangement joins TRBV7-9 to TRBJ2-5; TRBD2 matches 8 bases. Source material: peripheral blood. The clonotype comes from a human donor in a cohort sampled during active COVID-19. DNA for the CDR3: TGTGCCAGCAGCAGAAGCGGGGGAGGGGAGACCCAGTACTTC. It specifies CASSRSGGGETQYF.